The clone carrying this T cell receptor (beta chain) was detected many times. Its antigen is unknown. TCRdb re-called the 5' RACE reads with MiXCR, one entry per CDR3 protein. Among 110,000 or so distinct CDR3 sequences listed, about a tenth were seen once. This record comes from a study of spatial heterogeneity in lung cancer. Study findings and constraints: Among blood samples, ubiquitous expanded tumor TCRs appeared more at resection than at follow-up.

Time point meaning: blood at routine non-recurrence follow-up after resection. The receptor was isolated from a female donor with early-stage non-small cell lung cancer. The source was PBMCs, collected at follow-up.

CDR3 amino acids: CAISQGFGNQPQHF. CDR3 in DNA: TGTGCCATCAGTCAGGGGTTCGGCAATCAGCCCCAGCATTTT. This sequence joins TRBV10-3 and TRBJ1-5; D is possibly TRBD1 (6 bases). CDR1 and CDR2 (germline): ENHRY, SYGVKD. The CDR3 runs to 14 residues. V lost 5 bases to trimming and J lost 2 bases, with 10 bases between them.